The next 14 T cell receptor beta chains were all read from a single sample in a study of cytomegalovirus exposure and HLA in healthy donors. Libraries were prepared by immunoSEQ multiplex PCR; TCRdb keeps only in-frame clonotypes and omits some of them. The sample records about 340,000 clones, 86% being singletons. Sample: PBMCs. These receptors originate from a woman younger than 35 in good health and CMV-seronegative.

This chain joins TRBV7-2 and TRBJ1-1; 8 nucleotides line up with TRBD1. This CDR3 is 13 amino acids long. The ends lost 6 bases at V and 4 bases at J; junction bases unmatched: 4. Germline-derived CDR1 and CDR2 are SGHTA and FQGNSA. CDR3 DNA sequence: TGTGCCAGCAGACAAACAGGGGGCACTGAAGCTTTCTTT. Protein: CASRQTGGTEAFF.

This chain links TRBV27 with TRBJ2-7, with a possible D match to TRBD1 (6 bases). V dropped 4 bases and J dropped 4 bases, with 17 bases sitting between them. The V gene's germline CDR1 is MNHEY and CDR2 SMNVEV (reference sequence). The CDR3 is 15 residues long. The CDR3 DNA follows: TGTGCCAGCAGTTACTCCGGGACAAACTTTTACGAGCAGTACTTC. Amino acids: CASSYSGTNFYEQYF.

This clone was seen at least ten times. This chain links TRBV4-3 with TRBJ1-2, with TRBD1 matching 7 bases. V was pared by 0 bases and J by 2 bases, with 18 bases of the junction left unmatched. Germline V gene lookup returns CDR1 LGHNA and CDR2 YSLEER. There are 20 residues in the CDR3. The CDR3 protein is CASSQDWGDRVLRANYGYTF. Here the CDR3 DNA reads TGCGCCAGCAGCCAAGACTGGGGTGACAGGGTTCTTAGGGCCAACTATGGCTACACCTTC.

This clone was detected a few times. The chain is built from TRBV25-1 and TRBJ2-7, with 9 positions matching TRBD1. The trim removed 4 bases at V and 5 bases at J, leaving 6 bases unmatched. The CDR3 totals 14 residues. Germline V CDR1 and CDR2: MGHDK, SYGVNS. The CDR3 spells CASSGSTGGDEQYF. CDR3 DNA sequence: TGTGCCAGCAGTGGATCGACAGGGGGAGACGAGCAGTACTTC.

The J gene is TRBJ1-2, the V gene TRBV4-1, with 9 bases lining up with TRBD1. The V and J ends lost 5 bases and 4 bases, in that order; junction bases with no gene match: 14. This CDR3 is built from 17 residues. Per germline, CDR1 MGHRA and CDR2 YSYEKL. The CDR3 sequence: CASSILGRQGDIYGYTF. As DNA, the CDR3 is TGCGCCAGCAGCATCCTAGGTCGACAGGGGGACATCTATGGCTACACCTTC.

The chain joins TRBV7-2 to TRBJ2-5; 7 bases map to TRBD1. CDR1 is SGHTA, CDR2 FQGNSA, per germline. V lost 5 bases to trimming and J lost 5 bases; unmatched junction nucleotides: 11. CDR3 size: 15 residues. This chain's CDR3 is CASSGYRGLGETQYF. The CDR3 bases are TGTGCCAGCAGCGGATACAGGGGTTTGGGGGAGACCCAGTACTTC.

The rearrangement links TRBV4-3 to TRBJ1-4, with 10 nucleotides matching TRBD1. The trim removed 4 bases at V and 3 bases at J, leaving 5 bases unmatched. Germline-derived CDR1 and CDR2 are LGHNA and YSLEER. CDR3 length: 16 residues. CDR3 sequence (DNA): TGCGCCAGCAGCCCCTCCGGACAGGGGGCTAATGAAAAACTGTTTTTT. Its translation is CASSPSGQGANEKLFF.

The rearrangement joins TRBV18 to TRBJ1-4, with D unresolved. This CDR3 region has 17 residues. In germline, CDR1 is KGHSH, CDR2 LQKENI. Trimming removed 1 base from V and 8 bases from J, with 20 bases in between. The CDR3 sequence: CASSPREAELDWEKLFF. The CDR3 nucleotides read TGTGCCAGCTCACCACGAGAAGCGGAGCTAGATTGGGAAAAACTGTTTTTT.

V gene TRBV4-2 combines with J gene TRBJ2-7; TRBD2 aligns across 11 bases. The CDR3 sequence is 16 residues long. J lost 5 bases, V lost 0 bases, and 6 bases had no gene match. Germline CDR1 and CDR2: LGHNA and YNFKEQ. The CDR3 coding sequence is TGTGCCAGCAGCCAAGAAAAACTAGCGGGAGTCGACGAGCAGTACTTC. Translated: CASSQEKLAGVDEQYF.

This CDR3 reads CASSNAGPHTEAFF. The CDR3 DNA is TGTGCCAGCAGCAACGCGGGACCGCACACTGAAGCTTTCTTT. The gene calls are TRBV28 and TRBJ1-1; TRBD1 is a possible D gene (5 bases). Germline V gene lookup returns CDR1 MDHEN and CDR2 SYDVKM. This CDR3 region has 14 residues. V lost 6 bases, J lost 3 bases, and 14 bases lay in between.

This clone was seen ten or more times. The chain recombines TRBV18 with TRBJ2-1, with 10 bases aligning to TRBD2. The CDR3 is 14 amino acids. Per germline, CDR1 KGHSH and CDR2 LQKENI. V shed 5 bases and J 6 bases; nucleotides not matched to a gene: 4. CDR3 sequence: CASSLAGGSNEQFF. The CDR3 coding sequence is TGTGCCAGCTCATTAGCGGGAGGCAGCAATGAGCAGTTCTTC.

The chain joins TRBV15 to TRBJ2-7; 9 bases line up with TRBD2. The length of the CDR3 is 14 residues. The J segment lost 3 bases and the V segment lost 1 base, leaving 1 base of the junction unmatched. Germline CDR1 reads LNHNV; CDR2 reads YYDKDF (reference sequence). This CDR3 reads CATSRGLADYEQYF. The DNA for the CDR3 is TGTGCCACCAGCAGAGGACTAGCGGACTACGAGCAGTACTTC.

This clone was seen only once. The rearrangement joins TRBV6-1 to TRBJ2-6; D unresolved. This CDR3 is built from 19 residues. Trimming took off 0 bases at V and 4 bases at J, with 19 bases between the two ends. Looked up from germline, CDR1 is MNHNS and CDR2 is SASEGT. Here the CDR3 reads CASSEARQSLAVGANVLTF. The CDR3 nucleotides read TGTGCCAGCAGTGAAGCGAGGCAGAGTCTTGCGGTCGGGGCCAACGTCCTGACTTTC.

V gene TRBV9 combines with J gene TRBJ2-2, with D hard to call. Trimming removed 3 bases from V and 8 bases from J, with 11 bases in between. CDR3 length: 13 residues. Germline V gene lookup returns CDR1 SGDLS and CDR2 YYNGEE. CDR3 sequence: CASSDPPEGELFF. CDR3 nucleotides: TGTGCCAGCAGCGACCCACCTGAGGGGGAGCTGTTTTTT.